The 23 T cell receptor beta chains in this list originate from one sample, sequenced in a study of blood T cell repertoires in COVID-19. Repertoires were generated with immunoSEQ multiplex PCR, while TCRdb's copy carries only in-frame clones and drops some. The sample consists of about 240,000 clones, more than 75% of them appearing once. Sequences were obtained from peripheral blood. Receptors originate from a woman in her 70s with active or convalescent COVID-19.

The chain joins TRBV5-5 to TRBJ2-2; 15 bases match TRBD2. V trimming: 0 bases; J trimming: 3 bases; junction bases outside the gene matches: 3. The CDR3 contains 18 residues. Germline lookup yields CDR1 SGHKS and CDR2 YYEKEE (reference sequence). CDR3: CASSLVGTSGGYTGELFF. The CDR3 nucleotides read TGTGCCAGCAGCTTGGTCGGGACTAGCGGGGGGTACACCGGGGAGCTGTTTTTT.

The chain uses TRBV15 and TRBJ1-2; D is unresolved. Germline V gene sequence: CDR1 LNHNV, CDR2 YYDKDF (reference sequence). V dropped 1 base and J dropped 2 bases, with 8 bases sitting between them. The CDR3 length is 14 residues. The chain's CDR3 is CATSRVRENYGYTF. The CDR3 DNA reads as TGTGCCACCAGCAGAGTTCGGGAAAACTATGGCTACACCTTC.

The CDR3 coding sequence is TGTGCCAGCAGCCGAAGCTGGTTAAGATTTTATGGCTACACCTTC. It is translated as CASSRSWLRFYGYTF. V usage is TRBV28 and J usage is TRBJ1-2; D is uncertain. The CDR3 spans 15 residues. Germline loops: CDR1 MDHEN, CDR2 SYDVKM. The ends were cut back, 6 bases at V and 5 bases at J, with 19 bases in the middle.

CDR3 sequence: CASSSDRGLTQYF. The CDR3 DNA sequence: TGTGCCAGCAGTTCCGACAGGGGGCTTACCCAGTACTTC. V gene TRBV6-6 combines with J gene TRBJ2-5; 10 bases agree with TRBD1. With 4 bases clipped from V and 8 bases from J, the junction kept 4 bases outside the gene matches. The CDR3 is 13 amino acids. Per germline, CDR1 MNHNY and CDR2 SVGAGI (reference sequence).

The rearrangement uses TRBV24-1 and TRBJ2-2; D possibly corresponds to TRBD1 (6 bases). Germline V gene lookup returns CDR1 KGHDR and CDR2 SFDVKD. CDR3 size: 15 residues. V was shortened by 3 bases and J by 7 bases, with 14 bases between the two germline ends. CDR3 residues: CATSDTQGWSGELFF. The CDR3 DNA follows: TGTGCCACCAGTGATACGCAGGGGTGGAGCGGGGAGCTGTTTTTT.

The chain carries TRBV2 and TRBJ1-5, with TRBD1 as a possible D gene (6 bases). CDR3 length: 14 residues. Per germline, CDR1 SNHLY and CDR2 FYNNEI. V was shortened by 5 bases and J by 7 bases, with 15 bases between the two germline ends. The CDR3 here is CASSRGGLKQPQHF. CDR3 coding DNA: TGTGCCAGCAGTCGGGGGGGGCTTAAGCAGCCCCAGCATTTT. Together with reference TRBV2 and TRBJ1-5, the CDR3 gives the full variable domain: EPEVTQTPSHQVTQMGQEVILRCVPISNHLYFYWYRQILGQKVEFLVSFYNNEISEKSEIFDDQFSVERPDGSNFTLKIRSTKLEDSAMYFCASSRGGLKQPQHFGDGTRLSIL.

Points on this clone: An end of the junction does not agree with germline; a read error may underlie this. The same CDR3 is also encoded by other DNA sequences in this sample. This chain connects TRBV24-1 to TRBJ1-2; no reliable D call. The CDR3 consists of 14 residues. Germline V gene lookup returns CDR1 KGHDR and CDR2 SFDVKD. The CDR3 nucleotides are TGTGCCACCAGTGATTTTACGGGGAACTACGGCTACACCTTC. Its translation: CATSDFTGNYGYTF.

The rearrangement links TRBV29-1 to TRBJ2-2; possibly TRBD1 for D (5 bases). Germline CDR1 and CDR2: SQVTM and ANQGSEA. V was trimmed by 1 base and J by 7 bases, leaving 7 bases between them. The CDR3 is 12 amino acids. CDR3 in amino acids: CSVEVGVGELFF. The DNA of the CDR3 is TGCAGCGTTGAAGTAGGGGTCGGGGAGCTGTTTTTT.

The chain is built from TRBV6-1 and TRBJ2-1; 11 positions match TRBD2. V shed 3 bases and J 7 bases; nucleotides not matched to a gene: 11. This CDR3 has 17 amino acids. Germline values: CDR1 MNHNS, CDR2 SASEGT. CDR3 DNA sequence: TGTGCCAGCAGTGAGGGTACGGCTAGCGGGGGGAGGAATGAGCAGTTCTTC. This encodes CASSEGTASGGRNEQFF.

CDR3: CASSEEGINQPQHF. The CDR3 DNA follows: TGTGCCAGCAGTGAAGAGGGGATCAATCAGCCCCAGCATTTT. The V gene is TRBV2, the J gene TRBJ1-5; D perhaps matches TRBD1 (5 bases). The V gene lost 1 base and the J gene lost 3 bases, with 7 bases spanning the gap. The germline CDR1 and CDR2 sequences are SNHLY and FYNNEI. The CDR3 is made up of 14 amino acids.

The chain is built from TRBV6-5 and TRBJ1-3; D is possibly TRBD1 (6 bases). The V and J ends lost 7 bases and 1 base respectively, with 14 bases between them. Germline values: CDR1 MNHEY, CDR2 SVGAGI. The CDR3 sequence is 15 residues long. Here the CDR3 DNA reads TGTGCCAGCACGCCCCGAGGGGGTTCTGGAAACACCATATATTTT. Amino acids: CASTPRGGSGNTIYF.

The CDR3 nucleotides are TGTGCCAGCACTCACGACCTTGCGGCTAACTATGGCTACACCTTC. This gives the protein CASTHDLAANYGYTF. The genes are TRBV27 and TRBJ1-2; D ambiguous. V was shortened by 7 bases and J by 0 bases, with 15 bases between the two germline ends. The CDR3 is made up of 15 amino acids. CDR1 is MNHEY, CDR2 SMNVEV, per germline (reference sequence).

In this sample, this clone turned up once. The gene calls are TRBV15 and TRBJ1-5; 7 bases fit TRBD1. Germline V gene sequence: CDR1 LNHNV, CDR2 YYDKDF (reference sequence). The CDR3 is 13 amino acids. Unmatched junction bases numbered 6, after V lost 8 bases and J lost 5 bases. Here the CDR3 reads CATGTETDQPQHF. In nucleotides, the CDR3 is TGTGCCACCGGGACAGAGACGGATCAGCCCCAGCATTTT.

The chain couples TRBV5-1 to TRBJ1-1, with TRBD1 identical over 7 bases. The V and J ends lost 5 bases and 1 base, in that order; junction bases with no gene match: 8. Germline CDR1 and CDR2: SGHRS and YFSETQ. The CDR3 extends over 15 amino acids. CDR3 in amino acids: CASRDGGGPNTEAFF. The CDR3 nucleotides are TGCGCCAGCAGGGATGGAGGGGGCCCGAACACTGAAGCTTTCTTT.

The J gene is TRBJ1-5, the V gene TRBV10-3, with 10 positions matching TRBD1. The length of the CDR3 is 14 residues. Germline assignment: CDR1 ENHRY and CDR2 SYGVKD. The V gene end was trimmed by 6 bases and the J gene end by 4 bases; junction bases not matched to a gene: 3. This CDR3 is CAIRRDRGNQPQHF. The DNA for the CDR3 is TGTGCCATCAGGAGGGACAGGGGTAATCAGCCCCAGCATTTT.

This chain connects TRBV4-3 to TRBJ1-2; 9 bases map to TRBD1. The germline V gene has CDR1 LGHNA and CDR2 YSLEER. Losses at the gene ends were 3 bases for V and 6 bases for J; bases not matched to a gene: 2. The CDR3 extends over 13 amino acids. The CDR3 DNA sequence: TGCGCCAGCAGCCAGGACAGGGGCGATGGCTACACCTTC. It is translated as CASSQDRGDGYTF.

This sequence joins TRBV5-1 and TRBJ1-2; D is ambiguous. CDR3 length: 17 amino acids. Trimming took off 7 bases at V and 4 bases at J, with 26 bases between the two ends. The germline CDR1 and CDR2 sequences are SGHRS and YFSETQ. CDR3 in DNA: TGCGCCAGCCGCATCTACCCGGGGTCCCTTAGGATCTATGGCTACACCTTC. Amino acid sequence: CASRIYPGSLRIYGYTF.

On this clone itself: Additional DNA sequences in this sample encode the identical CDR3. DNA for the CDR3: TGTGCCAGCAGTCCAAATGAAAAACTGTTTTTT. Translating it yields CASSPNEKLFF. The chain is built from TRBV12-3 or TRBV12-4 and TRBJ1-4; D call uncertain. CDR3 length equals 11 residues. The V end was cut by 5 bases, the J end by 5 bases, with 3 bases between.

This chain links TRBV4-2 with TRBJ1-4; TRBD1 aligns across 7 bases. The CDR3 is 15 amino acids. CDR1 LGHNA and CDR2 YNFKEQ come from the germline V gene. J gave up 3 bases and V 4 bases, and 5 bases lay outside the gene matches. DNA for the CDR3: TGTGCCAGCAGCCCTTTGGACAGGTCTAATGAAAAACTGTTTTTT. This gives the protein CASSPLDRSNEKLFF.

The chain employs TRBV4-3 and TRBJ2-5, with TRBD1 matching over 10 bases. Trimming removed 1 base from V and 5 bases from J; junction bases left unmatched: 1. The CDR3 contains 14 residues. Per the germline V gene, CDR1 is LGHNA and CDR2 is YSLEER. The chain's CDR3 is CASSQGQGAETQYF. The CDR3 nucleotides are TGCGCCAGCAGCCAAGGACAGGGGGCCGAGACCCAGTACTTC.

This chain links TRBV5-6 with TRBJ1-5, with TRBD1 as a possible D gene (6 bases). V was clipped by 4 bases and J by 5 bases, with 16 bases between them. The germline V gene encodes CDR1 SGHDT and CDR2 YYEEEE. The CDR3 is 15 amino acids. CDR3 sequence: CASSRRGGADQPQHF. CDR3 bases: TGTGCCAGCAGCCGTCGGGGGGGCGCCGATCAGCCCCAGCATTTT.

A word on this clone: Different DNA sequences within this sample yield the same CDR3. The gene calls are TRBV6-2 or TRBV6-3 and TRBJ2-5; D ambiguous. The germline V and J ends were trimmed by 2 bases and 4 bases, with 5 bases remaining between them. The CDR3 loop spans 12 amino acids. Germline-derived CDR1 and CDR2 are MNHEY and SVGEGT. DNA of the CDR3: TGTGCCAGCAGTTACGCCGGAGAGACCCAGTACTTC. This sequence encodes CASSYAGETQYF.

The chain links TRBV7-8 to TRBJ1-1; D perhaps matches TRBD1 (6 bases). Trimming took 3 bases from V and 1 from J, leaving 9 bases between them. The V gene's germline CDR1 is SGHVS and CDR2 FQNEAQ. The CDR3 runs to 14 residues. CDR3 DNA: TGTGCCAGCAGCTTGGGACACCAGAACACTGAAGCTTTCTTT. This gives the protein CASSLGHQNTEAFF.